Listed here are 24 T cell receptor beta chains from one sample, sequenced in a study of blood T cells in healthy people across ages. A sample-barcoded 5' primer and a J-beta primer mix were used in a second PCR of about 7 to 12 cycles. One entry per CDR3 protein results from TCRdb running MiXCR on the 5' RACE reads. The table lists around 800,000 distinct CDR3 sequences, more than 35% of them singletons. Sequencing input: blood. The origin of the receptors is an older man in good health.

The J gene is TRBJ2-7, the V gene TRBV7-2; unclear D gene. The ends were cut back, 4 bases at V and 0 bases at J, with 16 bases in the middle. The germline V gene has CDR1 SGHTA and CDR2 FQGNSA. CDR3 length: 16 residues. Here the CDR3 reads CASSSRGPGISYEQYF. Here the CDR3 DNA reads TGTGCCAGCAGCTCCCGTGGACCCGGCATCTCCTACGAGCAGTACTTC.

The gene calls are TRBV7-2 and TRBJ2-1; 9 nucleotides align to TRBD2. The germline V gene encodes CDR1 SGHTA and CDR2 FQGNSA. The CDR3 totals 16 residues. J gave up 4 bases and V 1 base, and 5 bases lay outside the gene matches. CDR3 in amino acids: CASSLVPSGVYNEQFF. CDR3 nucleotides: TGTGCCAGCAGCTTAGTTCCTAGCGGGGTTTACAATGAGCAGTTCTTC.

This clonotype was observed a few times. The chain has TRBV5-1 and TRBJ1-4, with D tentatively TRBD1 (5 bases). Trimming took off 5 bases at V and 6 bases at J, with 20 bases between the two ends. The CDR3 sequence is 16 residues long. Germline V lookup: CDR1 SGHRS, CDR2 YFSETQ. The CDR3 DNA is TGCGCCAGCAGATCCGGGACTACCTTAGGGGATGAAAAACTGTTTTTT. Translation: CASRSGTTLGDEKLFF.

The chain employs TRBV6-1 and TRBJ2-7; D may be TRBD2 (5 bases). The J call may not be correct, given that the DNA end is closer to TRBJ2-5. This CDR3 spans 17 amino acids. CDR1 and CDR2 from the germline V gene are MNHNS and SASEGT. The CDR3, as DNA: TGTGCCAGCAGTCCCAGTTACTGGGGAGAGTCCCAAGAGACCCAGTACTTC. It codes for CASSPSYWGESQETQYF.

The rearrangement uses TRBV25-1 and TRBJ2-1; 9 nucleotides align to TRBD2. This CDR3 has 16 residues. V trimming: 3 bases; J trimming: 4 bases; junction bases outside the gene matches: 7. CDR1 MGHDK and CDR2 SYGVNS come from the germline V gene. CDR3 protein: CASSDQAGGRYNEQFF. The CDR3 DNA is TGTGCCAGCAGTGATCAAGCGGGGGGAAGGTACAATGAGCAGTTCTTC.

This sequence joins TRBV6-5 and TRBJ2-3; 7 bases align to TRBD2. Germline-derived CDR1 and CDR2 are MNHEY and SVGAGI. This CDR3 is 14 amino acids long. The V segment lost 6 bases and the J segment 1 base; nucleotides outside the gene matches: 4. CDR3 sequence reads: CASSQAGRTDTQYF. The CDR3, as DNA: TGTGCCAGCAGCCAAGCGGGACGCACAGATACGCAGTATTTT.

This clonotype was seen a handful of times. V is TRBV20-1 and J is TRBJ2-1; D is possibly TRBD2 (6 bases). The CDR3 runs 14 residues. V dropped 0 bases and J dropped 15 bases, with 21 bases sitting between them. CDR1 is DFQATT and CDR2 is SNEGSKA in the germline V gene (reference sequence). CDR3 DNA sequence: TGCAGTGCTAGAGATAGAATAGCGGCGGGACGTCGGTTCTTC. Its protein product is CSARDRIAAGRRFF.

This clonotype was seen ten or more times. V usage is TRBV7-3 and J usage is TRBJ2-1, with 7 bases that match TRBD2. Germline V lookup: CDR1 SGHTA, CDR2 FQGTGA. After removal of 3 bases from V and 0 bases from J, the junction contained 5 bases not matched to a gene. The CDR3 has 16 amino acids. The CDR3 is CASSLQGGSSYNEQFF. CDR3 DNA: TGTGCCAGCAGCTTGCAAGGCGGGAGCTCCTACAATGAGCAGTTCTTC.

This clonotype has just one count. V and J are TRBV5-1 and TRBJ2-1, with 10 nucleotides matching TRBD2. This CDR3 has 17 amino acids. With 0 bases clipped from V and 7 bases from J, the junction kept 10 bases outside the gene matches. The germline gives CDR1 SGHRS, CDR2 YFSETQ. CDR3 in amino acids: CASSLGSLAGVGNEQFF. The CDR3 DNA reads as TGCGCCAGCAGCTTGGGAAGCCTAGCGGGAGTGGGAAATGAGCAGTTCTTC.

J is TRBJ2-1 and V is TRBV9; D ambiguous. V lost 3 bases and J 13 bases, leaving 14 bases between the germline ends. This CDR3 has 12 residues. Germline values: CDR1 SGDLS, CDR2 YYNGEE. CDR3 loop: CASSARNGDQFF. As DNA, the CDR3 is TGTGCCAGCAGCGCCCGAAACGGTGACCAGTTCTTC.

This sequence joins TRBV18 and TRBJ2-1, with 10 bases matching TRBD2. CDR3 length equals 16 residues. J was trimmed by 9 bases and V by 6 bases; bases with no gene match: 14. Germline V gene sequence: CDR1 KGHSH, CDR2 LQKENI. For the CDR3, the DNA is TGTGCCAGCTCCGAAGTTGTAGCGGGAGGTCCCGGTGAGCAGTTCTTC. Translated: CASSEVVAGGPGEQFF.

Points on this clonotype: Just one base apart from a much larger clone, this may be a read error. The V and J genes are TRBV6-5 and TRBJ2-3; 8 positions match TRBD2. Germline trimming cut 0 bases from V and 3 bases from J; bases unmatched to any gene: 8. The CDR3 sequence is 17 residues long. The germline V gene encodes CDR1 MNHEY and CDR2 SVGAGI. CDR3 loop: CASSYSKWSGGTDTQYF. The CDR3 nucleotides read TGTGCCAGCAGTTACTCGAAGTGGTCGGGAGGGACAGATACGCAGTATTTT.

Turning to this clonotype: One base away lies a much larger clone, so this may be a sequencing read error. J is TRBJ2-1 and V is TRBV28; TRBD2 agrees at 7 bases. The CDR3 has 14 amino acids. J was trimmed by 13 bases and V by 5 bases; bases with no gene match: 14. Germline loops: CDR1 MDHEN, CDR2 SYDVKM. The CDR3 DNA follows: TGTGCCAGCAGTGCTTTGCGGGGGAGAGAGACCCAGTTCTTC. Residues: CASSALRGRETQFF.

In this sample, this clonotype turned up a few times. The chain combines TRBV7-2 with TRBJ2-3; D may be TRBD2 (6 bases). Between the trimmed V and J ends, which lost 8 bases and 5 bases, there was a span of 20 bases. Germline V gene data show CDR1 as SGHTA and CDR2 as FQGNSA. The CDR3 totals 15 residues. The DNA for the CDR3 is TGTGCCAGCCACAAAGGAGGCGGGCGGGGAGATACGCAGTATTTT. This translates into CASHKGGGRGDTQYF.

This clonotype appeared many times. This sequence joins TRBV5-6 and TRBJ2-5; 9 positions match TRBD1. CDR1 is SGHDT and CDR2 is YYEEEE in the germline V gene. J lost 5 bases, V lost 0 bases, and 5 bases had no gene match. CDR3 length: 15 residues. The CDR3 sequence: CASSLAGQGTETQYF. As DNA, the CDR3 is TGTGCCAGCAGCTTGGCGGGACAGGGTACTGAGACCCAGTACTTC.

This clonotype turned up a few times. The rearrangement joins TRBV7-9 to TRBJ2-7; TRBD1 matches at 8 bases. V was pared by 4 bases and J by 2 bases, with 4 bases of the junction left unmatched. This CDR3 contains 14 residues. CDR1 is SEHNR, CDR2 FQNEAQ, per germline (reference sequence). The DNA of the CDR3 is TGTGCCAGCAGCTCGACAGGGGCCACCTACGAGCAGTACTTC. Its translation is CASSSTGATYEQYF.

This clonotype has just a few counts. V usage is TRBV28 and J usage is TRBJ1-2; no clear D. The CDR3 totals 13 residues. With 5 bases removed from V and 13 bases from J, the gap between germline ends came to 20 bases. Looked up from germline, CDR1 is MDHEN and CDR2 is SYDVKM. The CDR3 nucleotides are TGTGCCAGCAGTCTCCCTAATATGTGGAGCTGCACCTTC. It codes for CASSLPNMWSCTF.

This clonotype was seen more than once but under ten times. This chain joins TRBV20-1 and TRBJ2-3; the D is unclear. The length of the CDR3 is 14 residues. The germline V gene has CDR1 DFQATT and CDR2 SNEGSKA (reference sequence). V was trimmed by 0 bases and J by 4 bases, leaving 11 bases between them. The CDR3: CSARETPRPDTQYF. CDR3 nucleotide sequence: TGCAGTGCTAGAGAGACCCCGCGCCCAGATACGCAGTATTTT.

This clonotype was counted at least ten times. The CDR3 DNA reads as TGTGCCAGCAGCTTGAATGCCTACGAGCAGTACTTC. This encodes CASSLNAYEQYF. J is TRBJ2-7 and V is TRBV5-6; no reliable D call. There are 12 residues in the CDR3. V gave up 1 base and J gave up 2 bases, with 4 bases separating them. The germline V gene has CDR1 SGHDT and CDR2 YYEEEE.

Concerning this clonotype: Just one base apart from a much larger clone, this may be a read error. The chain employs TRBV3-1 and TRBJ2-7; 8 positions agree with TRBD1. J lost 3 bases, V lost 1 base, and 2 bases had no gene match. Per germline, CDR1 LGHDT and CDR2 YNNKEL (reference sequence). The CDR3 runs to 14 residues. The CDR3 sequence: CASSQGTGNYEQYF. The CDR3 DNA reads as TGTGCCAGCAGCCAAGGGACAGGGAACTACGAGCAGTACTTC.

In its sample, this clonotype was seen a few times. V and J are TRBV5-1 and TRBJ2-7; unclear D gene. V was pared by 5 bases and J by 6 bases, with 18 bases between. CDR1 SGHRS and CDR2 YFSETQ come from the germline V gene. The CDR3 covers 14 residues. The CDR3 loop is CASSNPRTAGEQYF. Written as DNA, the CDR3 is TGCGCCAGCAGTAACCCGCGGACGGCCGGCGAGCAGTACTTC.

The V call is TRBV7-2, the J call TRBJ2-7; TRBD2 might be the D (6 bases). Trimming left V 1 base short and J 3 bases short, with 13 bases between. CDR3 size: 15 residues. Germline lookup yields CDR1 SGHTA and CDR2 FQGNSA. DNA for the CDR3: TGTGCCAGCAGCTTAGTACGGGTCGGGGGCTACGAGCAGTACTTC. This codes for CASSLVRVGGYEQYF.

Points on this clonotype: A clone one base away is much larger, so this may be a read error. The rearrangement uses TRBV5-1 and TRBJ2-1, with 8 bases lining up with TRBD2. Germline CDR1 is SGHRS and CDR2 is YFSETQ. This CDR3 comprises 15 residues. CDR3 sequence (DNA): TGCGCCGGCAGCCTGCCCGGACTAGCTCTTGGTGAGCAGTTCTTC. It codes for CAGSLPGLALGEQFF.

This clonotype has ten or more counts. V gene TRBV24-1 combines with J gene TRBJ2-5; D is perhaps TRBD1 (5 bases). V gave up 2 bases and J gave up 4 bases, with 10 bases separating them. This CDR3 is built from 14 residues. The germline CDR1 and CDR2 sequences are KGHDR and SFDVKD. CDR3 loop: CATSDSGRPETQYF. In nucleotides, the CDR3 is TGTGCCACCAGTGATTCAGGGCGGCCAGAGACCCAGTACTTC.